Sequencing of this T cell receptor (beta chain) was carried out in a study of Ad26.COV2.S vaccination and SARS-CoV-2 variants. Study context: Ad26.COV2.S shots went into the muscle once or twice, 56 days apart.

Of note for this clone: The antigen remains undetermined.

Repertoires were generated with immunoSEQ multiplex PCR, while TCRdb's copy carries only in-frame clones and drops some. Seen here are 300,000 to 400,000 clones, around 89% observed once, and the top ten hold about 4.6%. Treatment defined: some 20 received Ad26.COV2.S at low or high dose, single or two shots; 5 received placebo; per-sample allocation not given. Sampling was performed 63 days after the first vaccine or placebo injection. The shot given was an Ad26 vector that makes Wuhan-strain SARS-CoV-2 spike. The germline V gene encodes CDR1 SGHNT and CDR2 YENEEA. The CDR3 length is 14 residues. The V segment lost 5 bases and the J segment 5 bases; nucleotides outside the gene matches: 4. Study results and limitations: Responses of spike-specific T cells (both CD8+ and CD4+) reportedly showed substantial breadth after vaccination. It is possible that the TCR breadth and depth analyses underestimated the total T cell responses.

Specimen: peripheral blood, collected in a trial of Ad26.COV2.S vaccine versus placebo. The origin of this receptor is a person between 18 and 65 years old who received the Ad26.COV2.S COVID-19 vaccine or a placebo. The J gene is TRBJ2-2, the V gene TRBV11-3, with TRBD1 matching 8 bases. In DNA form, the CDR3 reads TGTGCCAGCAGCGCGGACAGGGCGACCGGGGAGCTGTTTTTT. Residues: CASSADRATGELFF.